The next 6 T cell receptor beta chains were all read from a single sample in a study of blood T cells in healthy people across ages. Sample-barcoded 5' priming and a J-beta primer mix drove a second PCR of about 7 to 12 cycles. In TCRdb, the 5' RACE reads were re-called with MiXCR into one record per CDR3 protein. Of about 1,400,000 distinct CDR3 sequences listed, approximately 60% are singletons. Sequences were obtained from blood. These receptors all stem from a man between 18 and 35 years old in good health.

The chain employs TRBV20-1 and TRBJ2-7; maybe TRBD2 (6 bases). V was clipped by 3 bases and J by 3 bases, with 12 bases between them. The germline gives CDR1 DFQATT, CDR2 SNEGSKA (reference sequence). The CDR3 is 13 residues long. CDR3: CSASLGLNYEQYF. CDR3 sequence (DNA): TGCAGTGCTAGCCTGGGACTGAACTACGAGCAGTACTTC.

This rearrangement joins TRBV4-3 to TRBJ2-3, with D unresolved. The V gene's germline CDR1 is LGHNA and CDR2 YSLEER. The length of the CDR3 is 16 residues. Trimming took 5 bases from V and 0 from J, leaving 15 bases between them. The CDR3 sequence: CASSEFGYISTDTQYF. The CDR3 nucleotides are TGCGCCAGCAGCGAGTTCGGGTACATTAGCACAGATACGCAGTATTTT.

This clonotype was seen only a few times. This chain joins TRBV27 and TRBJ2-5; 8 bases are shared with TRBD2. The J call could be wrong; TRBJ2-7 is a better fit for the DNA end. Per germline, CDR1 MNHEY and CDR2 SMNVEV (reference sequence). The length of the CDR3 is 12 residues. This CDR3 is CASSGGAIEQYF. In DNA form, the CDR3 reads TGTGCCAGCAGCGGGGGGGCCATCGAGCAGTACTTC.

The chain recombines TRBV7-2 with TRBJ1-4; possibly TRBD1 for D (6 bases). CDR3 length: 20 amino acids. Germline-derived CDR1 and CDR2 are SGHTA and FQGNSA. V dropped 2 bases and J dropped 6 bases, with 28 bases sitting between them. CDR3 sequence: CASSLLSGQGLIQDYEKLFF. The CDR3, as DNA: TGTGCCAGCAGCTTACTTTCAGGGCAGGGGCTCATCCAAGATTATGAAAAACTGTTTTTT. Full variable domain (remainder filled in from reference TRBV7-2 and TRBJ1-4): GAGVSQSPSNKVTEKGKDVELRCDPISGHTALYWYRQSLGQGLEFLIYFQGNSAPDKSGLPSDRFSAERTGGSVSTLTIQRTQQEDSAVYLCASSLLSGQGLIQDYEKLFFGSGTQLSVL.

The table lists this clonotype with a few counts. CDR3 residues: CASSLSPGTTLTYGYTF. For the CDR3, the DNA is TGTGCCAGCAGTTTATCGCCCGGGACAACACTTACCTATGGCTACACCTTC. The chain employs TRBV27 and TRBJ1-2, with D perhaps matching TRBD1 (6 bases). Trimming removed 0 bases at V and 4 bases at J, with 18 bases between. From germline, CDR1 is MNHEY and CDR2 SMNVEV (reference sequence). The CDR3 consists of 17 residues.

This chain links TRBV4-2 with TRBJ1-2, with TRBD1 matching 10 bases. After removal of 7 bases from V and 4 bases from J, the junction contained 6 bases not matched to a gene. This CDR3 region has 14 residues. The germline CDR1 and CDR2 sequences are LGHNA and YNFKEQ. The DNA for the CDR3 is TGTGCCAGCACCGGGACAGGGGAGTTCTATGGCTACACCTTC. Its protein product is CASTGTGEFYGYTF.